This T cell receptor (beta chain) was documented in a study of OX40 agonist ivuxolimab in advanced cancers. Points from the study as a whole: It was not determined which antigens were specifically recognized by the peripheral T cells that had undergone clonal expansion. Normalized expansion of T-cell clones was also low for some nonresponders.

Trimming took 5 bases from V and 2 from J, leaving 9 bases between them. The CDR3 contains 13 residues. Germline CDR1 is MNHNS and CDR2 is SASEGT. As concerns this clone: Its target is unknown.

Sequencing used immunoSEQ multiplex PCR; TCRdb keeps in-frame clones, though not all of them. Of fewer than 85,000 clones in the sample, roughly 90% are singletons; the top ten hold under 0.9%. On cycle 4 day 1 and cycle 7 day 1, as well as at baseline, blood was sampled. The clonotype comes from an adult with an advanced solid tumor such as melanoma, head and neck, liver or kidney cancer. This chain joins TRBV6-1 and TRBJ1-1; D unresolved. Sequencing used CD4+ or CD8+ T cells sorted from blood, obtained in a trial of the OX40 agonist ivuxolimab. The CDR3 sequence: CASSWRSNTEAFF. The CDR3 coding sequence is TGTGCCAGCAGTTGGCGCAGCAACACTGAAGCTTTCTTT.